The present T cell receptor (beta chain) was sequenced within a study of OX40 agonist ivuxolimab in advanced cancers. Study-level background: Ivuxolimab was a fully human IgG2 agonistic monoclonal antibody targeting the costimulatory receptor OX40 (CD134). Intravenous ivuxolimab was administered to patients every 2 weeks at six dose levels: 0.01, 0.1, 0.3, 1.5, 3 and 10 mg/kg. Of the roughly 54 patients in dose escalation, about 19 had hepatocellular carcinoma, some 15 had melanoma, 9 had renal cell carcinoma and 9 had head and neck cancer. In the dose-escalation cohort, approximately 83% of patients were male, and the mean age was around 60 years with a range of roughly 20 to 80. Patients were allowed to have had prior anti-PD-1, anti-PD-L1 or anti-CTLA-4 therapy, and approximately 43% of the dose-escalation patients had previously received checkpoint inhibitors. Three dose-escalation patients achieved partial responses, one with hepatocellular carcinoma and two with cutaneous melanoma. Peripheral TCRbeta sequencing was intended to test whether TCR sequence diversity was altered and clonal T-cell expansion was caused by ivuxolimab. The paper covers the monotherapy dose-escalation part of the phase I ivuxolimab trial, which included N ≈ 57 patients.

This clone turned up a few times. This receptor's antigen is unknown. One base away there is no much larger clone; base qualities are not given. The CDR3 covers 14 residues, taking in both the cysteine and the phenylalanine. Of the read, only the CDR3 DNA is kept; its 42 bases are in frame from base 1. For CDR1 and CDR2, the germline V gene lists SNHLY and FYNNEI. V lost 4 bases and J lost 4 bases, and the count of bases not matched to a germline gene is 6. The trial excluded patients who had a history of autoimmune disease or who were on systemic immunosuppression. Peripheral blood for TCR sequencing was collected from all dose cohorts at baseline, on cycle 4 day 1, and on cycle 7 day 1. The samples were taken from a phase I, first-in-human, multicenter, open-label dose-escalation trial of ivuxolimab. Adults with locally advanced or metastatic melanoma, renal cell, hepatocellular, or head and neck squamous cell carcinoma were enrolled in the trial. CD4+ and CD8+ T cells were sorted separately from peripheral blood before TCR sequencing.

Genomic DNA was extracted from sorted cells for sequencing of the TCRbeta CDR3 region. The immunoSEQ Assay was used for sequencing of TCRbeta CDR3 regions. TCRdb obtained this table from immuneACCESS and retained in-frame rearrangements with V and J assigned. These tables miss some clones; where compared with another copy, unresolved V genes account for less than half of the shortfall, and the remainder is unexplained. The sample table holds some 33,000 clones, of which about four fifths were seen once. Of the sample, about 20% falls within the top ten clones. On the study overall, not on this receptor specifically: In the 0.1-3.0 mg/kg groups, partial responders were among the patients with the lowest normalized peripheral clonal expansion, particularly in CD8+ T cells. Clonal expansion of both CD4+ and CD8+ blood T cells was observed from baseline to week 6 at doses 0.1 to 3.0 mg/kg. After ivuxolimab, CD8+ T cells had more expanded clones than CD4+ T cells on average. The antigen specificity of the peripheral T cells that underwent clonal expansion was not determined. Low levels of normalized T-cell clonal expansion were also seen in some patients who did not respond.

Sequenced material: CD4+ or CD8+ T cells sorted from blood, taken in a trial of the OX40 agonist ivuxolimab. The sequence joins TRBV2 to TRBJ1-2; 7 central bases correspond to TRBD1. The receptor was derived from an adult with an advanced solid tumor such as melanoma, head and neck, liver or kidney cancer. The CDR3 has the sequence CASSVPGQPYGYTF. The DNA reads TGTGCCAGCAGTGTTCCGGGACAGCCCTATGGCTACACCTTC.